The 22 T cell receptor beta chains presented below share a single source sample, sequenced in a study of T cells in narcolepsy. The protocol was immunoSEQ multiplex PCR, while the TCRdb copy is restricted to in-frame clones and leaves out a portion. The data show over 25,000 clones, roughly 78% seen once. Input material: memory (CD45RA-) CD4+ T cells from blood. The receptors here all came from a human donor in good health.

By frequency in the sample, this clone is medium-sized. CDR3 residues: CASSQGNTNEKLFF. CDR3 nucleotides: TGTGCCAGCAGTCAGGGGAATACTAATGAAAAACTGTTTTTT. The chain joins TRBV2 to TRBJ1-4; TRBD1 is a possible D gene (6 bases). Between the trimmed V and J ends, which lost 5 bases and 2 bases, there was a span of 9 bases. The CDR3 runs to 14 residues. CDR1 and CDR2 (germline): SNHLY, FYNNEI. The full variable domain, in which reference TRBV2 and TRBJ1-4 provide the parts outside the CDR3, is EPEVTQTPSHQVTQMGQEVILRCVPISNHLYFYWYRQILGQKVEFLVSFYNNEISEKSEIFDDQFSVERPDGSNFTLKIRSTKLEDSAMYFCASSQGNTNEKLFFGSGTQLSVL.

This clone has just one count. This chain uses TRBV10-2 with TRBJ2-7; 9 bases are shared with TRBD1. This CDR3 spans 14 amino acids. Trimming cost V 7 bases and J 2 bases; bases outside gene matches: 6. Germline V gene data show CDR1 as WSHSY and CDR2 as SAAADI. The CDR3 sequence: CASTPGQGTYEQYF. The CDR3 DNA follows: TGCGCCAGCACTCCGGGACAGGGAACCTACGAGCAGTACTTC.

The chain carries TRBV19 and TRBJ1-2; TRBD1 matches at 9 bases. CDR1 LNHDA and CDR2 SQIVND come from the germline V gene (reference sequence). This CDR3 is 13 amino acids long. V shed 6 bases and J 4 bases; nucleotides not matched to a gene: 3. CDR3 DNA: TGTGCCAGTAGGGGACAGGGTGGCTATGGCTACACCTTC. It yields the protein CASRGQGGYGYTF.

This clone was seen only a few times. The V and J genes are TRBV6-6 and TRBJ2-7; D not resolved. V dropped 2 bases and J dropped 6 bases, with 11 bases sitting between them. This CDR3 region has 13 residues. Per the germline V gene, CDR1 is MNHNY and CDR2 is SVGAGI (reference sequence). This CDR3 is CASSYMRSGEQYF. The CDR3 nucleotides read TGTGCCAGCAGTTACATGAGGTCCGGCGAGCAGTACTTC.

This clone appeared a few times. This chain joins TRBV5-4 and TRBJ2-7, with D tentatively TRBD2 (6 bases). Germline loops: CDR1 SGHNT, CDR2 YYREEE (reference sequence). The V and J ends lost 4 bases and 3 bases respectively, with 14 bases between them. CDR3 size: 14 residues. CDR3 residues: CASSTEMGGYEQYF. Here the CDR3 DNA reads TGTGCCAGCAGCACCGAAATGGGGGGCTACGAGCAGTACTTC.

The chain couples TRBV11-3 to TRBJ2-5; unclear D gene. The germline V and J ends were trimmed by 4 bases and 4 bases, with 13 bases remaining between them. This CDR3 has 14 residues. The germline CDR1 and CDR2 sequences are SGHNT and YENEEA. CDR3 sequence reads: CASSSFGRPETQYF. The CDR3 DNA sequence: TGTGCCAGCAGCTCCTTCGGACGGCCAGAGACCCAGTACTTC.

The rearrangement joins TRBV6-1 to TRBJ1-1; D not certain. Trimming shortened V by 4 bases and J by 1 base, and 10 bases separated the two germline ends. Germline V gene sequence: CDR1 MNHNS, CDR2 SASEGT. The length of the CDR3 is 14 residues. CDR3 sequence: CASSGPNRNTEAFF. CDR3 coding DNA: TGTGCCAGCAGTGGGCCCAACAGGAACACTGAAGCTTTCTTT.

This sequence joins TRBV5-4 and TRBJ2-5; the match to TRBD2 covers 8 bases. The J call may be incorrect, as the DNA end agrees better with TRBJ2-7. CDR3 size: 16 residues. Germline-derived CDR1 and CDR2 are SGHNT and YYREEE (reference sequence). The CDR3 spells CASRRGGTSGTYEQYF. DNA for the CDR3: TGTGCCAGCAGAAGAGGAGGGACTAGTGGGACCTACGAGCAGTACTTC.

By share, this clone ranks as medium-sized. This chain connects TRBV27 to TRBJ2-7, with D possibly called TRBD1 or TRBD2 (5 bases each). V shed 3 bases and J shed 6 bases, with 15 bases lying between them. CDR3 length: 14 amino acids. In germline, CDR1 is MNHEY, CDR2 SMNVEV (reference sequence). The CDR3 DNA sequence: TGTGCCAGCAGTTTGTCCGGGACGTTAACCGAGCAGTACTTC. Protein product: CASSLSGTLTEQYF.

The count of this clone is one. V is TRBV11-2 and J is TRBJ2-1; 9 bases are a match to TRBD2. V was pared by 6 bases and J by 9 bases, with 12 bases of the junction left unmatched. The CDR3 has 15 amino acids. Germline V gene sequence: CDR1 SGHAT, CDR2 FQNNGV. DNA for the CDR3: TGTGCCAGCAGGCTTAAGTCCAATAGCGGGAGTGAGCAGTTCTTC. Translation gives CASRLKSNSGSEQFF.

This clone has only a few counts. J is TRBJ2-7 and V is TRBV2, with D maybe TRBD2 (5 bases). The germline CDR1 and CDR2 sequences are SNHLY and FYNNEI. This CDR3 comprises 13 residues. The ends were cut back, 1 base at V and 4 bases at J, with 8 bases in the middle. DNA for the CDR3: TGTGCCAGCAGTGAAGAAGGCGGGTACGAGCAGTACTTC. This encodes CASSEEGGYEQYF.

This rearrangement joins TRBV9 to TRBJ2-7, with 9 bases aligning to TRBD1. V shed 4 bases, J shed 3 bases, and the junction held 8 bases outside the gene matches. Germline V CDR1 and CDR2: SGDLS, YYNGEE. The CDR3 length is 15 residues. Here the CDR3 reads CASSPSTGGFYEQYF. In DNA form, the CDR3 reads TGTGCCAGCAGCCCGTCGACAGGGGGGTTCTACGAGCAGTACTTC.

The chain employs TRBV16 and TRBJ2-6, with 9 bases aligning to TRBD1. The CDR3 has 16 amino acids. The trim removed 4 bases at V and 2 bases at J, leaving 3 bases unmatched. Germline V CDR1 and CDR2: KGHSY, FQNENV. The CDR3 DNA reads as TGTGCCAGCAGCCGCACAGGGGGCGCTGGGGCCAACGTCCTGACTTTC. Protein sequence: CASSRTGGAGANVLTF.

J is TRBJ1-2 and V is TRBV27, with 10 bases identical to TRBD1. The CDR3 is 13 residues long. CDR1 and CDR2 from the germline V gene are MNHEY and SMNVEV (reference sequence). V was clipped by 5 bases and J by 13 bases; unmatched bases: 10. Here the CDR3 DNA reads TGTGCCAGCAGTCCCTGGGACAGGGGCCGACTCACCTTC. Its translation: CASSPWDRGRLTF.

This chain links TRBV7-9 with TRBJ1-6, with 7 bases lining up with TRBD1. Germline V gene data show CDR1 as SEHNR and CDR2 as FQNEAQ (reference sequence). After removal of 2 bases from V and 0 bases from J, the junction contained 4 bases not matched to a gene. The length of the CDR3 is 17 residues. In nucleotides, the CDR3 is TGTGCCAGCAGCTTACAACAGGGGAGCTCCTATAATTCACCCCTCCACTTT. This translates into CASSLQQGSSYNSPLHF.

The J gene is TRBJ1-5, the V gene TRBV19, with D unclear. The V and J ends lost 2 bases and 6 bases respectively, with 8 bases between them. This CDR3 is built from 13 residues. In germline, CDR1 is LNHDA, CDR2 SQIVND (reference sequence). The CDR3 reads CASSIQSGQPQHF. CDR3 DNA: TGTGCCAGTAGTATACAATCCGGTCAGCCCCAGCATTTT.

The gene calls are TRBV5-1 and TRBJ2-7, with TRBD2 as a possible D gene (5 bases). Germline-derived CDR1 and CDR2 are SGHRS and YFSETQ. This CDR3 spans 15 amino acids. V lost 2 bases and J lost 1, with 13 bases in between. The CDR3: CASSFPGGGSYEQYF. In DNA form, the CDR3 reads TGCGCCAGCAGCTTCCCGGGCGGCGGGTCCTACGAGCAGTACTTC. The full variable domain, its missing parts supplied by reference TRBV5-1 and TRBJ2-7, is KAGVTQTPRYLIKTRGQQVTLSCSPISGHRSVSWYQQTPGQGLQFLFEYFSETQRNKGNFPGRFSGRQFSNSRSEMNVSTLELGDSALYLCASSFPGGGSYEQYFGPGTRLTVT.

The chain employs TRBV6-4 and TRBJ1-5; D is possibly TRBD1 (5 bases). This CDR3 is 17 amino acids long. Germline V gene sequence: CDR1 MRHNA, CDR2 SNTAGT. The V end lost 4 bases, the J end lost 1 base, and 17 bases lay between the germline ends. CDR3 residues: CASSGTGGGESNQPQHF. As DNA, the CDR3 is TGTGCCAGCAGTGGTACGGGGGGAGGTGAAAGCAATCAGCCCCAGCATTTT.

The chain recombines TRBV19 with TRBJ1-4, with D tentatively TRBD1 (5 bases). The CDR3 spans 15 residues. The germline V and J ends were trimmed by 5 bases and 7 bases, with 17 bases remaining between them. CDR1 is LNHDA, CDR2 SQIVND, per germline (reference sequence). The CDR3 DNA sequence: TGTGCCAGTAGTCCATCCGGGACTTCGGTTGAAAAACTGTTTTTT. Its translation is CASSPSGTSVEKLFF.

The CDR3 DNA reads as TGTGCCAGCAGCTTAGCGGCTAACTCCTACGAGCAGTACTTC. The encoded protein is CASSLAANSYEQYF. The chain employs TRBV7-2 and TRBJ2-7; D gene ambiguous. V lost 0 bases, J lost 0 bases, and 6 bases lay in between. Germline lookup yields CDR1 SGHTA and CDR2 FQGNSA. The CDR3 sequence is 14 residues long.

The gene calls are TRBV19 and TRBJ1-2, with D tentatively TRBD1 (6 bases). The CDR3 runs 14 residues. V gave up 1 base and J gave up 5 bases, with 11 bases separating them. CDR1 is LNHDA, CDR2 SQIVND, per germline (reference sequence). The CDR3 region is CASSIGAGVYGYTF. CDR3 coding DNA: TGTGCCAGTAGTATAGGGGCAGGGGTATATGGCTACACCTTC.

This clone is medium-sized within its sample. The CDR3 DNA follows: TGTGCCAGCAGTTACCTCAGCGAGGCTTTCTTT. Residues: CASSYLSEAFF. The rearrangement uses TRBV6-5 and TRBJ1-1; D gene uncertain. V lost 2 bases, J lost 11 bases, and 9 bases lay in between. Germline loops: CDR1 MNHEY, CDR2 SVGAGI. This CDR3 has 11 amino acids.